This is a list of T cell receptor beta chains from one sample in a study of Graves' ophthalmopathy and Graves' hyperthyroidism. TCRdb re-called the multiplex PCR reads through MiXCR, storing one row per CDR3 protein. The top ten hold around 8.9% of the sample, which has some 160,000 distinct CDR3 sequences, 30% to 45% seen once. Sequencing input: peripheral blood. The receptors derive from a man between 25 and 39 years old with Graves' ophthalmopathy. Each CDR3 is given with its conserved first and last residue. Each record gives: CDR3 DNA, CDR3 protein, D gene, V gene, CDR3 length, J gene, clone size. The D gene is left open where the match is weak. Clone size appears in some rows only: once, few, many, or a class for an expanded clone.

cdr3_nt: TGTGCCAGCAGTTACCCCGGGACTAGCGGGAGGGAGACCCAGTACTTC
cdr3_aa: CASSYPGTSGRETQYF
d_call: TRBD2
v_call: TRBV6-5
cdr3_length: 16
j_call: TRBJ2-5
clone_size: many

cdr3_nt: TGTGCCAGCAGCAACAGGGGAGGGGATCAGCCCCAGCATTTT
cdr3_aa: CASSNRGGDQPQHF
d_call: TRBD1
v_call: TRBV27
cdr3_length: 14
j_call: TRBJ1-5
clone_size: -

cdr3_nt: TGTGCCAGCCAGGGAGTTAGCAATCAGCCCCAGCATTTT
cdr3_aa: CASQGVSNQPQHF
d_call: -
v_call: TRBV2
cdr3_length: 13
j_call: TRBJ1-5
clone_size: many

cdr3_nt: TGCGCCAGCAGCTTGGCGCGGCAGGGGATAGGTGGCTACACCTTC
cdr3_aa: CASSLARQGIGGYTF
d_call: -
v_call: TRBV5-1
cdr3_length: 15
j_call: TRBJ1-2
clone_size: -

cdr3_nt: TGTGCCAGTAGTATATCCTCTAGCAGCACCTACGAGCAGTACTTC
cdr3_aa: CASSISSSSTYEQYF
d_call: -
v_call: TRBV12-3/TRBV12-4
cdr3_length: 15
j_call: TRBJ2-7
clone_size: once

cdr3_nt: TGCAGTGCTAGGGTAGCAGAAGAAGCTTTCTTT
cdr3_aa: CSARVAEEAFF
d_call: -
v_call: TRBV20-1
cdr3_length: 11
j_call: TRBJ1-1
clone_size: -

cdr3_nt: TGTGCCAGCAGCTTGAGGACAGCGGGGTACGAGCAGTACTTC
cdr3_aa: CASSLRTAGYEQYF
d_call: -
v_call: TRBV11-2
cdr3_length: 14
j_call: TRBJ2-7
clone_size: -

cdr3_nt: TGTGCCAGCAGTTTAGCCGGGGGCGTTCAGCCCCAGCATTTT
cdr3_aa: CASSLAGGVQPQHF
d_call: -
v_call: TRBV12-3/TRBV12-4
cdr3_length: 14
j_call: TRBJ1-5
clone_size: many

cdr3_nt: TGCAGCGTTTATCGGGTTCGGGAGACCCAGTACTTC
cdr3_aa: CSVYRVRETQYF
d_call: -
v_call: TRBV29-1
cdr3_length: 12
j_call: TRBJ2-5
clone_size: many

cdr3_nt: TGTGCCAGTAGTATAATTTTCGGGGGGCTGGGGACGACCCAGTACTTC
cdr3_aa: CASSIIFGGLGTTQYF
d_call: -
v_call: TRBV19
cdr3_length: 16
j_call: TRBJ2-5
clone_size: many

cdr3_nt: TGTGCCAGCAGTCGTCGTGGGAGCGTTCCTAACTATGGCTACACCTTC
cdr3_aa: CASSRRGSVPNYGYTF
d_call: -
v_call: TRBV6-2/TRBV6-3
cdr3_length: 16
j_call: TRBJ1-2
clone_size: -

cdr3_nt: TGTGCCAGCAGTTACCCCGACAGGGGGCCTACCTACGAGCAGTACTTC
cdr3_aa: CASSYPDRGPTYEQYF
d_call: TRBD1
v_call: TRBV6-2/TRBV6-3
cdr3_length: 16
j_call: TRBJ2-7
clone_size: once

cdr3_nt: TGTGCCTGGAGTGTAAGTTCGACAGCAGTTTGGGCATCGTTT
cdr3_aa: CAWSVSSTAVWASF
d_call: -
v_call: TRBV30
cdr3_length: 14
j_call: TRBJ1-6
clone_size: -

cdr3_nt: TGTGCCTGGACAGGTTATTATGGCTACACCTTC
cdr3_aa: CAWTGYYGYTF
d_call: -
v_call: TRBV30
cdr3_length: 11
j_call: TRBJ1-2
clone_size: -

cdr3_nt: TGTGCCAGCAGCAAGACCGCTTCCTACGAGCAGTACTTC
cdr3_aa: CASSKTASYEQYF
d_call: -
v_call: TRBV7-9
cdr3_length: 13
j_call: TRBJ2-7
clone_size: few

cdr3_nt: TGTGCCAGCAGTTTTTCCACAGGGGGCACAGATACGCAGTATTTT
cdr3_aa: CASSFSTGGTDTQYF
d_call: TRBD1
v_call: TRBV28
cdr3_length: 15
j_call: TRBJ2-3
clone_size: many

cdr3_nt: TGTGCCAGCAGGACAGCGGAGTTCTACGAGCAGTACTTC
cdr3_aa: CASRTAEFYEQYF
d_call: -
v_call: TRBV6-1
cdr3_length: 13
j_call: TRBJ2-7
clone_size: few

cdr3_nt: TGTGCCAGCAGCTTAGGGCCAGTTAACTATGGCTACACCTTC
cdr3_aa: CASSLGPVNYGYTF
d_call: -
v_call: TRBV7-2
cdr3_length: 14
j_call: TRBJ1-2
clone_size: once